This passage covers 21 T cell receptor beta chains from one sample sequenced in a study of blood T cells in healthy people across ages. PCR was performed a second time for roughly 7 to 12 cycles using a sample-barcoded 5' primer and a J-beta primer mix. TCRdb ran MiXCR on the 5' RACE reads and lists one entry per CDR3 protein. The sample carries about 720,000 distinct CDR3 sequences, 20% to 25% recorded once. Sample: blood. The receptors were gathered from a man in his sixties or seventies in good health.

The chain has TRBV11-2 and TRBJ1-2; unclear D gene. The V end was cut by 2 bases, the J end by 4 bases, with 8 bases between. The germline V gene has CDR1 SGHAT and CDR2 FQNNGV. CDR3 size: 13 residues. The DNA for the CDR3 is TGTGCCAGCAGCTTAAATCGCCCCTATGGCTACACCTTC. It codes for CASSLNRPYGYTF.

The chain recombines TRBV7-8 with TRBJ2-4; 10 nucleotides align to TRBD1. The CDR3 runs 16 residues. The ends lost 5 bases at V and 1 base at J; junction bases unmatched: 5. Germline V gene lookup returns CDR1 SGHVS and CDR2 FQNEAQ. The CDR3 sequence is CASSDDRGLAKNIQYF. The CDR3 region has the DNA TGTGCCAGCAGCGACGACAGGGGGCTGGCCAAAAACATTCAGTACTTC.

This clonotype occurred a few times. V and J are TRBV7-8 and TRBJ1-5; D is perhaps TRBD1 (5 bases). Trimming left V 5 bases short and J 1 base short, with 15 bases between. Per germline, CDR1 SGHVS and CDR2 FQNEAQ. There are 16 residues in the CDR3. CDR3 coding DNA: TGTGCCAGCAGCAAGATCGGGACGGCAAGCAATCAGCCCCAGCATTTT. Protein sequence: CASSKIGTASNQPQHF.

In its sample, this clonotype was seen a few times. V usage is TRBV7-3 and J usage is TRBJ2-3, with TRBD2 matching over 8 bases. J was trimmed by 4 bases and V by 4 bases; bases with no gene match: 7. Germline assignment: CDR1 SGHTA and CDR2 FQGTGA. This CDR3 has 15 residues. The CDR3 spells CASSSAGVSADTQYF. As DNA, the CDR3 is TGTGCCAGCAGCTCAGCGGGAGTGTCGGCAGATACGCAGTATTTT.

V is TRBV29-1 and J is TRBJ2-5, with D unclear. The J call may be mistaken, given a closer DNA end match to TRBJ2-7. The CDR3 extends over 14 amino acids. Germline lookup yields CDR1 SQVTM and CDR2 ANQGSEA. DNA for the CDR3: TGCAGCGTCGCGCCCCTACTGGGTTCCTACGAGCAGTACTTC. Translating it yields CSVAPLLGSYEQYF.

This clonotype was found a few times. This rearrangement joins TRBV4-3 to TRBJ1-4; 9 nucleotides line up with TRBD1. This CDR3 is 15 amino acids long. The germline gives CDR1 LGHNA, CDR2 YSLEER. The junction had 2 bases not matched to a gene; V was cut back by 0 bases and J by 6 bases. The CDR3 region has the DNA TGCGCCAGCAGCCAAGAAGGGACAGGGTATGAAAAACTGTTTTTT. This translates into CASSQEGTGYEKLFF.

The CDR3 is CASSQYGNTEAFF. Here the CDR3 DNA reads TGTGCCAGCAGCCAATATGGGAACACTGAAGCTTTCTTT. The rearrangement links TRBV14 to TRBJ1-1, with no clear D. V was trimmed by 2 bases and J by 1 base, leaving 5 bases between them. CDR3 length: 13 residues. Germline V gene sequence: CDR1 SGHDN, CDR2 FVKESK.

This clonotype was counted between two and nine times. The CDR3 protein is CASSLGRGTGITDTQYF. For the CDR3, the DNA is TGTGCCAGCAGCTTAGGCCGAGGGACAGGAATCACAGATACGCAGTATTTT. The J gene is TRBJ2-3, the V gene TRBV13; 8 bases fit TRBD1. Germline V gene data show CDR1 as PRHDT and CDR2 as FYEKMQ (reference sequence). The CDR3 totals 17 residues. V lost 0 bases, J lost 2 bases, and 7 bases stayed unmatched.

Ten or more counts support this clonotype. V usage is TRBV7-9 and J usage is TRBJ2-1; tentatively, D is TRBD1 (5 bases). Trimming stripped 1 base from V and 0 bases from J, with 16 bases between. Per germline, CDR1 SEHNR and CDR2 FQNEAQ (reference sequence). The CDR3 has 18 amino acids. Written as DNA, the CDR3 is TGTGCCAGCAGCTTAGTTAGGGGTAAATCAAGCTCCTACAATGAGCAGTTCTTC. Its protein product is CASSLVRGKSSSYNEQFF.

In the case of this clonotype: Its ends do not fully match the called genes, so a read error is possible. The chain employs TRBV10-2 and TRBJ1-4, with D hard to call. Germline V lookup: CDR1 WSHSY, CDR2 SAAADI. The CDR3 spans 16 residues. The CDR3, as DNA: TGCGCCAGCAGTGAGGGCGCCTGGACTGGGGTTGAAAAACTGCTTTTT. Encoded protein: CASSEGAWTGVEKLLF.

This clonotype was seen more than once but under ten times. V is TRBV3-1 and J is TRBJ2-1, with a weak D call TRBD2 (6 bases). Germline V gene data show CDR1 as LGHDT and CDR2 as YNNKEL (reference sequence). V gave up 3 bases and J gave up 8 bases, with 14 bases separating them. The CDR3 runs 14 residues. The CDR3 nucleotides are TGTGCCAGCAGCCATGGAGGGAGAGGGGATGAGCAGTTCTTC. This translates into CASSHGGRGDEQFF.

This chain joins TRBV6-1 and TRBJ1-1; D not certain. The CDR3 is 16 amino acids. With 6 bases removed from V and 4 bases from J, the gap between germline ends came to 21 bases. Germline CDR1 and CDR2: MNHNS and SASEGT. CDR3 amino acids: CASSEFANMAGTEAFF. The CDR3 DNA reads TGTGCCAGCAGCGAATTTGCTAACATGGCCGGCACTGAAGCTTTCTTT.

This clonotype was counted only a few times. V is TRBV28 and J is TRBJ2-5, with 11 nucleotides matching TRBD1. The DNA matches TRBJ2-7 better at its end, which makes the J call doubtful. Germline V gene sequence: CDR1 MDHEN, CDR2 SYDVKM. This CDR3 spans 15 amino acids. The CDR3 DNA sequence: TGTGCCAGCAGCTCAACCGGGACAGGGGGCTACGAGCAGTACGTC. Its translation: CASSSTGTGGYEQYV.

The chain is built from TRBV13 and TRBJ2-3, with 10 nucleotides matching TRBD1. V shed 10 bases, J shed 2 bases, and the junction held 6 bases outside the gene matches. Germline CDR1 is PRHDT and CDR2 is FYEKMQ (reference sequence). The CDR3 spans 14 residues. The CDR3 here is CAIPGQGNTDTQYF. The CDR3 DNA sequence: TGTGCCATCCCGGGACAGGGGAACACAGATACGCAGTATTTT.

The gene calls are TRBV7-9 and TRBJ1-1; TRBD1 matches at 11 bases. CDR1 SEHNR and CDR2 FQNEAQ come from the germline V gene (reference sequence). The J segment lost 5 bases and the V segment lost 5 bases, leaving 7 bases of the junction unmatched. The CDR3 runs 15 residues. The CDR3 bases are TGTGCCAGCAGCGCTGGACAGGGGGCGAGGACTGAAGCTTTCTTT. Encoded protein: CASSAGQGARTEAFF.

The CDR3 here is CASSLFASGFQETQYF. CDR3 nucleotide sequence: TGTGCCAGCAGTTTATTCGCTAGCGGGTTCCAAGAGACCCAGTACTTC. The V gene is TRBV28, the J gene TRBJ2-5, with 8 nucleotides matching TRBD2. The CDR3 totals 16 residues. Trimming took 1 base from V and 1 from J; bases not matched to a gene: 5. CDR1 is MDHEN, CDR2 SYDVKM, per germline.

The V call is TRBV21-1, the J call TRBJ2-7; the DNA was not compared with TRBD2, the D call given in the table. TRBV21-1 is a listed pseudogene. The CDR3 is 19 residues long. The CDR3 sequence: CTSSKAGTSGRESSYEQYV. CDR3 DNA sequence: TGTACCAGCAGCAAAGCGGGGACTAGCGGGAGGGAGAGCTCCTACGAGCAGTACGTC.

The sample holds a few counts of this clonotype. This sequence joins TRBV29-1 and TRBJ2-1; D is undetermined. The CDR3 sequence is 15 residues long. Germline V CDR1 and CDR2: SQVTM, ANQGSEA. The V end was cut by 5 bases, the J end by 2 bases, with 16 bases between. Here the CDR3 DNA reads TGCAGCGTTCCCAATATGGCCAGCCCCTACAATGAGCAGTTCTTC. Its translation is CSVPNMASPYNEQFF.

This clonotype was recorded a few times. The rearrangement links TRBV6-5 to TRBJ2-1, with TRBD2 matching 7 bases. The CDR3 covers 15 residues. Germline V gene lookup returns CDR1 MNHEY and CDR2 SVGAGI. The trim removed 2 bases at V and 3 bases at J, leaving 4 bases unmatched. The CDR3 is CASSYGSGIYNEQFF. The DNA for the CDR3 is TGTGCCAGCAGTTACGGGAGCGGGATCTACAATGAGCAGTTCTTC.

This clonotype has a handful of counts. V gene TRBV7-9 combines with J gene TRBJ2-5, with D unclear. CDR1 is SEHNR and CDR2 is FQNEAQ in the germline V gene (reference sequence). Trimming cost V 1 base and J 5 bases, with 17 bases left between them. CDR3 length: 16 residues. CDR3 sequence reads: CASSLVFFGGRETQYF. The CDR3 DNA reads TGTGCCAGCAGCTTAGTATTTTTCGGTGGACGGGAGACCCAGTACTTC.

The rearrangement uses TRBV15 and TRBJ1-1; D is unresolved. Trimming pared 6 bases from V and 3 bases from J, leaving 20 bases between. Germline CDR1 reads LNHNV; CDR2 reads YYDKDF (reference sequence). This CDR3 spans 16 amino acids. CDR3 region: CATSNELGGPYTEAFF. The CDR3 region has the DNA TGTGCCACCAGTAACGAGCTCGGTGGCCCCTACACTGAAGCTTTCTTT.